The present entry profiles one T cell receptor beta chain with its context. The antigen is unknown. These data belong to a study of cytomegalovirus exposure and HLA in healthy donors. The PCR made use of 60 Vbeta and 13 Jbeta primers. Clones were sequenced by immunoSEQ multiplex PCR, and TCRdb holds only the in-frame ones, with some missing. The profile covers more than 85,000 clones, with around four fifths appearing a single time and around 2.9% taken by the ten largest. Study-level points and caveats: There were approximately 150 TCR beta chains listed as cytomegalovirus-associated.

Material for sequencing was PBMCs. This receptor was obtained from a woman aged 55-69 years in good health and CMV-seropositive.

The CDR3: CSVVGLRSYEQYF. CDR3 DNA: TGCAGCGTTGTGGGACTTAGGTCATACGAGCAGTACTTC. The chain uses TRBV29-1 and TRBJ2-7, with a weak D call TRBD2 (6 bases). The CDR3 loop spans 13 amino acids. Trimming shortened V by 4 bases and J by 4 bases, and 14 bases separated the two germline ends. Germline CDR1 is SQVTM and CDR2 is ANQGSEA.